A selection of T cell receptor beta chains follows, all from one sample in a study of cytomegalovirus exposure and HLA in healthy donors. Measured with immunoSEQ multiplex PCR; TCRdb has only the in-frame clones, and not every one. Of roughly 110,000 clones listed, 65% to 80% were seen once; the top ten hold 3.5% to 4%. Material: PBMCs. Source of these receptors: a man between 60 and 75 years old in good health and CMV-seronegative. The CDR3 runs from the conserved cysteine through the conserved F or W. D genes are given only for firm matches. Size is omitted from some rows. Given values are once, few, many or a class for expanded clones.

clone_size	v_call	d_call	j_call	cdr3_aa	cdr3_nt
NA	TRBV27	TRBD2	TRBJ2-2	CASSLGLAGYTGELFF	TGTGCCAGCAGTTTAGGACTAGCGGGTTACACCGGGGAGCTGTTTTTT
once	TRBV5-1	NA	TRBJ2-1	CASSSGEMNLYNEQFF	TGCGCCAGCAGCTCGGGGGAAATGAACCTCTACAATGAGCAGTTCTTC
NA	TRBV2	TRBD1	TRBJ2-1	CASRDAQGAHNEQFF	TGTGCCAGCAGGGACGCGCAGGGGGCTCACAATGAGCAGTTCTTC
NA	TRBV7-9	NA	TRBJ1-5	CASSLAQGGNQPQHF	TGTGCCAGCAGCTTAGCCCAGGGTGGCAATCAGCCCCAGCATTTT
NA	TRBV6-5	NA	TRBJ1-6	CASSYSAAGDSPLHF	TGTGCCAGCAGTTACTCGGCCGCAGGGGATTCACCCCTCCACTTT
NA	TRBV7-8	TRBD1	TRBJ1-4	CASRPDRGEKLFF	TGTGCCAGCAGACCGGACAGGGGTGAAAAACTGTTTTTT
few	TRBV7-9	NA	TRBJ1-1	CASSLVDSMNTEAFF	TGTGCCAGCAGCTTAGTCGACAGTATGAACACTGAAGCTTTCTTT
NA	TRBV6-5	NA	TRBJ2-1	CASRHEGSFNEQFF	TGTGCCAGCAGACATGAGGGTAGCTTCAATGAGCAGTTCTTC
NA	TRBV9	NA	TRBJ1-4	CASSVGREGGEKLFF	TGTGCCAGCAGCGTAGGCAGGGAAGGTGGTGAAAAACTGTTTTTT
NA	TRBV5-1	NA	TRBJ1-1	CASSLAGQRNTEAFF	TGCGCCAGCAGCTTGGCAGGACAGAGGAACACTGAAGCTTTCTTT
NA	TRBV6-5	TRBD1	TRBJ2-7	CASSRDSLYEQYF	TGTGCCAGCAGTCGGGACAGCCTCTACGAGCAGTACTTC
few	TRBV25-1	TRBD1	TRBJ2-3	CASSAWDRGSYTDTQYF	TGTGCCAGCAGTGCCTGGGACAGGGGTTCATACACAGATACGCAGTATTTT
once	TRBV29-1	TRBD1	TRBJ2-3	CSVVFRQGADTQYF	TGCAGCGTTGTCTTCAGGCAGGGGGCAGATACGCAGTATTTT
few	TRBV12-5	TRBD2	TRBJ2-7	CASGLGAGPSSYEQYF	TGTGCTAGTGGTTTGGGAGCGGGACCCAGCTCCTACGAGCAGTACTTC
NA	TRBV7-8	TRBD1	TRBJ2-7	CASSEQGAAGYEQYF	TGTGCCAGCAGCGAACAGGGGGCAGCGGGCTACGAGCAGTACTTC
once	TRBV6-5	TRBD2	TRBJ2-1	CASSSRLAGGYNEQFF	TGTGCCAGCAGTTCTCGACTAGCGGGGGGTTACAATGAGCAGTTCTTC
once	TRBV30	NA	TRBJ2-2	CARSVRGGTGELFF	TGTGCCCGGAGTGTAAGGGGAGGCACCGGGGAGCTGTTTTTT
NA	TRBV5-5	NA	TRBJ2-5	CASSLPAAETQYF	TGTGCCAGCAGCTTGCCCGCTGCGGAGACCCAGTACTTC
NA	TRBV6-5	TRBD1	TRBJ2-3	CASSYSRGTGTDTQYF	TGTGCCAGCAGTTACTCGAGAGGGACAGGCACAGATACGCAGTATTTT
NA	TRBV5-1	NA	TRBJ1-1	CASSSGQLYEAFF	TGCGCCAGCAGCTCTGGGCAGCTCTATGAAGCTTTCTTT
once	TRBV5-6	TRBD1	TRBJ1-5	CASSDTGTGNQPQHF	TGTGCCAGCAGCGACACCGGGACAGGCAATCAGCCCCAGCATTTT
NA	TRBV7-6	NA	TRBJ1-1	CASSLQMNTEAFF	TGTGCCAGCAGCTTGCAGATGAACACTGAAGCTTTCTTT
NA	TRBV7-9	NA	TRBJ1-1	CASSFLQGSNTEAFF	TGTGCCAGCAGCTTCTTGCAGGGAAGTAACACTGAAGCTTTCTTT
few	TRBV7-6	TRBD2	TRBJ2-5	CASSQPGQGGSETQYF	TGTGCCAGCAGCCAGCCGGGGCAGGGAGGGTCAGAGACCCAGTACTTC
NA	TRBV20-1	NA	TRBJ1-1	CSAPRGREAFF	TGCAGTGCTCCTCGTGGCAGGGAAGCTTTCTTT
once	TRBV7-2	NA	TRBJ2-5	CASSLGLGETQYF	TGTGCCAGCAGCTTGGGACTGGGAGAGACCCAGTACTTC
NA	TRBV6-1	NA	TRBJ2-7	CASRTGLNTYEQYF	TGTGCCAGCAGGACGGGACTGAATACCTACGAGCAGTACTTC
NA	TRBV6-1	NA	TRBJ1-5	CASSERREQPQHF	TGTGCCAGCAGTGAACGACGGGAACAGCCCCAGCATTTT
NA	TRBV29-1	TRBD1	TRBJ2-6	CSVESRGPGANVLTF	TGCAGCGTTGAAAGCAGGGGGCCAGGGGCCAACGTCCTGACTTTC
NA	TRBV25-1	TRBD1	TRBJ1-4	CASSVGQESEKLFF	TGTGCCAGCAGTGTAGGACAGGAGAGTGAAAAACTGTTTTTT
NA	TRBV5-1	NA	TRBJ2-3	CASSLGLNTDTQYF	TGCGCCAGCAGCTTGGGACTTAACACAGATACGCAGTATTTT
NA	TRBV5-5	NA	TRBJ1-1	CASSLDRANTEAFF	TGTGCCAGCAGCTTGGACAGGGCAAACACTGAAGCTTTCTTT
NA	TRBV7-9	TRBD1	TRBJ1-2	CASSLGGTGAFANYGYTF	TGTGCCAGCAGCTTAGGGGGGACAGGGGCCTTCGCTAACTATGGCTACACCTTC
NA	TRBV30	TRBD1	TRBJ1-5	CAWSVRAGGQPQHF	TGTGCCTGGAGTGTAAGGGCAGGGGGTCAGCCCCAGCATTTT
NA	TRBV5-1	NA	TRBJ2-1	CASSLGTQRDEQFF	TGCGCCAGCAGCTTGGGGACCCAGAGGGATGAGCAGTTCTTC
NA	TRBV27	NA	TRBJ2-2	CASSLTGFETGELFF	TGTGCCAGCAGTTTAACAGGATTCGAGACCGGGGAGCTGTTTTTT
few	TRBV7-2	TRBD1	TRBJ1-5	CASSPRTGGGQPQHF	TGTGCCAGCAGCCCTCGGACAGGGGGCGGCCAGCCCCAGCATTTT
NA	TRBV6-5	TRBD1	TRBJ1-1	CASSRQGNTEAFF	TGTGCCAGCAGTAGACAGGGGAACACTGAAGCTTTCTTT
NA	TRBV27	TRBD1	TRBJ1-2	CASSHTSTTGGNYGYTF	TGTGCCAGCAGCCATACCTCCACGACAGGGGGAAACTATGGCTACACCTTC
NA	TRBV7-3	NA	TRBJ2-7	CASSPIVGYEQYF	TGTGCCAGCAGCCCGATAGTCGGGTACGAGCAGTACTTC
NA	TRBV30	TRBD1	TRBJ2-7	CAWWGQGVYEQYF	TGTGCCTGGTGGGGACAGGGGGTCTACGAGCAGTACTTC
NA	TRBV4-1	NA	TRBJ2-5	CASSQDSTGQETQYF	TGCGCCAGCAGCCAAGATAGCACAGGGCAAGAGACCCAGTACTTC
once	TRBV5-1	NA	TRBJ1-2	CASSIAGAGNSGYTF	TGCGCCAGCAGCATCGCCGGTGCGGGCAACTCTGGCTACACCTTC
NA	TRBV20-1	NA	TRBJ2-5	CGWGRQETQYF	TGCGGGTGGGGCCGGCAAGAGACCCAGTACTTC
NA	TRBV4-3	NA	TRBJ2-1	CASSQVLGGGTSYNEQFF	TGCGCCAGCAGCCAAGTTCTCGGGGGTGGGACCTCCTACAATGAGCAGTTCTTC
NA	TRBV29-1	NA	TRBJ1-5	CSVGQERGQPQHF	TGCAGCGTTGGACAGGAACGAGGTCAGCCCCAGCATTTT
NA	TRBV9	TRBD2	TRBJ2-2	CASSQGTSHTGELFF	TGTGCCAGCAGCCAAGGGACTAGCCACACCGGGGAGCTGTTTTTT
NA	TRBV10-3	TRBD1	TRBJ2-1	CAISDRGDNEQFF	TGTGCCATCAGCGACAGGGGGGACAATGAGCAGTTCTTC
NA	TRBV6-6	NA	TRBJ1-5	CASSRGGQNSNQPQHF	TGTGCCAGCAGTCGGGGTGGGCAGAATAGCAATCAGCCCCAGCATTTT
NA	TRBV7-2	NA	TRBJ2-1	CASSLQQAYNEQFF	TGTGCCAGCAGCTTGCAACAGGCATACAATGAGCAGTTCTTC
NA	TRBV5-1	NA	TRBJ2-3	CASSLAGRSGDTQYF	TGCGCCAGCAGTTTGGCAGGGAGGTCGGGCGATACGCAGTATTTT
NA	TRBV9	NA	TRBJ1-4	CASSVRGRENEKLFF	TGTGCCAGCAGCGTAAGGGGCCGTGAAAATGAAAAACTGTTTTTT
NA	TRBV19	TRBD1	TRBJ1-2	CASSDREVDGYTF	TGTGCCAGTAGCGACAGGGAGGTCGATGGCTACACCTTC